The clone carrying this T cell receptor beta chain was counted at least ten times. Antigen specificity is unknown. The data originate from a study of regulatory T cells in long-lasting Graves disease. Study in general: Newly diagnosed Graves' patients had under 3 months of antithyroid drugs.

Germline values: CDR1 LGHDT, CDR2 YNNKEL (reference sequence). This CDR3 is 14 amino acids long. V dropped 6 bases and J dropped 4; count of bases not matched to a gene: 7. CDR3-region Arm-PCR and iRepertoire HTBI primers produced the TCR beta libraries. TCRdb analysed the multiplex PCR reads with MiXCR anew, one entry per CDR3 protein. The sample lists approximately 230,000 distinct CDR3 sequences, around 17% occurring once. Sample time point: newly diagnosed GD, antithyroid drugs for less than 3 months. The authors made the TCR library using RNA they extracted from PBMCs. Patients hailed from an endocrinology department in Xi'an, China. Study conclusions and caveats: Fewer public clonotypes were shared by new patients (around 1,000) than by persistent patients (2,741). Among samples with persistent disease, TRBV28, TRBJ1-2 and TRBJ2-5 were favored.

V gene TRBV3-1 combines with J gene TRBJ1-1; 8 bases map to TRBD1. The sample in question was peripheral blood mononuclear cells (PBMCs), obtained at new diagnosis, from a patient treated with antithyroid drugs. The receptor was derived from a female donor with Graves disease. As DNA, the CDR3 is TGTGCCAGCAGTTACGGACAGGGAGGCACTGAAGCTTTCTTT. It is translated as CASSYGQGGTEAFF.